The subject of this entry is one T cell receptor beta chain. The V gene's germline CDR1 is MNHEY and CDR2 SMNVEV (reference sequence). V was shortened by 0 bases and J by 6 bases, with 11 bases between the two germline ends. This CDR3 comprises 14 residues. The data originate from a study of cytomegalovirus exposure and HLA in healthy donors. Primers: 60 Vbeta forward and 13 Jbeta reverse. Original processing methods: About 10 million shared chains were among the 60 million to 80 million unique TCR beta chains that a later analysis counted. Data came from immunoSEQ multiplex PCR; TCRdb stores just in-frame clones and leaves some out. The DNA gave D and trimming, while V, J and clone size come from that table. In the table there are approximately 100,000 clones, about 75% of which are singletons.

The material sequenced was PBMCs. The TCR sequence derives from a woman between 35 and 50 years old in good health and CMV-seronegative. The chain employs TRBV27 and TRBJ1-2; no clear D. DNA for the CDR3: TGTGCCAGCAGTTTATCGGCCGGCCGGGATGGCTACACCTTC. Amino acid sequence: CASSLSAGRDGYTF.